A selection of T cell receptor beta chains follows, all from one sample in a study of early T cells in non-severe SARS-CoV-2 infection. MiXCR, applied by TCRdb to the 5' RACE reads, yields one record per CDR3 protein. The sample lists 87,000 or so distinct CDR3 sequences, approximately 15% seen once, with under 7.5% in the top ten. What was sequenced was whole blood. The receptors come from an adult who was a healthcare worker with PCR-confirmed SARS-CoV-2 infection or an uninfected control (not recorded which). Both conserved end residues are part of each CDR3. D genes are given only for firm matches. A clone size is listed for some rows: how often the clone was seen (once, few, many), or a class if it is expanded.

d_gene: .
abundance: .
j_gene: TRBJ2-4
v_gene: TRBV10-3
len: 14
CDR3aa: CAISDTVTKNIQYF
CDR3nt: TGTGCCATCAGTGATACTGTAACCAAAAACATTCAGTACTTC

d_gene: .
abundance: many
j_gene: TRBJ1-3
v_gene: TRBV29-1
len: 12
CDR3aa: CSVEGYGNTIYF
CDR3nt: TGCAGCGTTGAGGGGTATGGAAACACCATATATTTT

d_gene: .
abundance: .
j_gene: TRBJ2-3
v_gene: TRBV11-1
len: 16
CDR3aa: CASSSRAPRGTDTQYF
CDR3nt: TGTGCCAGCAGCTCCCGCGCCCCGAGAGGGACAGATACGCAGTATTTT

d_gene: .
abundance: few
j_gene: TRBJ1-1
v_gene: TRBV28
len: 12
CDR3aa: CASSTGHTEAFF
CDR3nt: TGTGCCAGCAGTACAGGGCACACTGAAGCTTTCTTT

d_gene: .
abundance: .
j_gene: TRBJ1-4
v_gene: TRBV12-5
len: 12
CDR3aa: CASGPPSEKLFF
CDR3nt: TGTGCTAGTGGCCCGCCTAGTGAAAAACTGTTTTTT

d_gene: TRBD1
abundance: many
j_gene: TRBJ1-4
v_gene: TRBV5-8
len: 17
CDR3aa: CASSSPEQGALNEKLFF
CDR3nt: TGTGCCAGCAGCTCCCCCGAACAGGGGGCCCTTAACGAAAAACTGTTTTTT

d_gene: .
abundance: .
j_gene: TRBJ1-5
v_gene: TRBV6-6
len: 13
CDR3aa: CASSYANLQPQHF
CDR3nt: TGTGCCAGCAGTTACGCCAATCTTCAGCCCCAGCATTTT

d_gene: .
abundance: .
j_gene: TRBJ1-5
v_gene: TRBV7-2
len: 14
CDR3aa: CASRLAGGYQPQHF
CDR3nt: TGTGCCAGCAGATTAGCCGGGGGGTATCAGCCCCAGCATTTT

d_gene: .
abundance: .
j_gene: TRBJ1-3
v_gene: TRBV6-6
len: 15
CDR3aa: CASSFRPNSGNTIYF
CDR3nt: TGTGCCAGCAGTTTTCGACCGAACTCTGGAAACACCATATATTTT

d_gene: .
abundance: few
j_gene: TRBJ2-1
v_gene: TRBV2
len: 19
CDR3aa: CASSSNPRWDTSQYNEQFF
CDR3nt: TGTGCCAGCAGTTCCAACCCCCGGTGGGACACCTCGCAGTACAATGAGCAGTTCTTC

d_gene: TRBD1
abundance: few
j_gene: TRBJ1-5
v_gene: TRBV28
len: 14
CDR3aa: CASSWTGFNQPQHF
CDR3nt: TGTGCCAGCAGTTGGACAGGGTTCAATCAGCCCCAGCATTTT

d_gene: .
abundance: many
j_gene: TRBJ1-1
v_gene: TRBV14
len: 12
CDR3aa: CASSWGGIEAFF
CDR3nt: TGTGCCAGCAGCTGGGGTGGAATAGAAGCTTTCTTT

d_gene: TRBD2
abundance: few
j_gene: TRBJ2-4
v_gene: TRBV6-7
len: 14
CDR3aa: CASSYTTSVHIQYF
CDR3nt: TGTGCCAGCAGTTACACTACTAGCGTCCACATTCAGTACTTC

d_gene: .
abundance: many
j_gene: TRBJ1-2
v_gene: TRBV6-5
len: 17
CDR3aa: CASSYEAAPKPTYGYTF
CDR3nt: TGTGCCAGCAGTTACGAGGCAGCCCCAAAACCAACCTATGGCTACACCTTC

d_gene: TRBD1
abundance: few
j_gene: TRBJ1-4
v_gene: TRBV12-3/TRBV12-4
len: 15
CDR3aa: CASSLWTGDLEKLFF
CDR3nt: TGTGCCAGCAGTCTATGGACAGGGGATCTAGAAAAACTGTTTTTT

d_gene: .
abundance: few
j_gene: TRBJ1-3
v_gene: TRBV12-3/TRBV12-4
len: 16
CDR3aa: CASSLGGGSAGNTIYF
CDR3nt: TGTGCCAGCAGTTTGGGTGGGGGGTCTGCTGGAAACACCATATATTTT

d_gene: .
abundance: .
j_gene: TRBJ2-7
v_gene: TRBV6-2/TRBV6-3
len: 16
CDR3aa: CASSYSGGRVRDEQYF
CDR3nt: TGTGCCAGCAGTTACTCCGGAGGCCGAGTCAGGGACGAGCAGTACTTC

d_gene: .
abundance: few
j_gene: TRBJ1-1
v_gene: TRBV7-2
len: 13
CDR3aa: CASSVGMNTEAFF
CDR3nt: TGTGCCAGCAGCGTAGGTATGAACACTGAAGCTTTCTTT

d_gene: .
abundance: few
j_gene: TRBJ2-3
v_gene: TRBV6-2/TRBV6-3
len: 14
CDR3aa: CASKRGESTDTQYF
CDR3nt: TGTGCCAGCAAACGCGGGGAGAGCACAGATACGCAGTATTTT

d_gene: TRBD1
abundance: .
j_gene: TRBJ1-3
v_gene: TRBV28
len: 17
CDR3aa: CASRSGTGTLTGNTIYF
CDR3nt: TGTGCCAGCAGATCCGGGACAGGGACTTTAACTGGAAACACCATATATTTT

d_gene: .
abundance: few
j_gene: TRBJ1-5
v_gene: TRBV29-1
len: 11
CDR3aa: CSVGEDQPQHF
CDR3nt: TGCAGCGTTGGGGAAGATCAGCCCCAGCATTTT

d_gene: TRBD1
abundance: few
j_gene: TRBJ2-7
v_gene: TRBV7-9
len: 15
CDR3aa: CASSGGQGFDYEQYF
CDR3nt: TGTGCCAGCAGCGGGGGACAGGGCTTTGACTACGAGCAGTACTTC

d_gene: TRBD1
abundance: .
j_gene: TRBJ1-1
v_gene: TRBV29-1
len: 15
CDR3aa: CSVEGGTGYSTEAFF
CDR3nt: TGCAGCGTTGAAGGGGGGACAGGATATAGCACTGAAGCTTTCTTT

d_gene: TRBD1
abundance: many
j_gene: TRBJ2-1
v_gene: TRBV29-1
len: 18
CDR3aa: CSVDDIPGQGRLDNEQFF
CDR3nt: TGCAGCGTTGATGATATTCCGGGACAGGGTCGTTTGGACAATGAGCAGTTCTTC

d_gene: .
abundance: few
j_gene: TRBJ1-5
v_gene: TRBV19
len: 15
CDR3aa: CASSIGWGSNQPQHF
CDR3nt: TGTGCCAGTAGTATCGGGTGGGGTAGCAATCAGCCCCAGCATTTT

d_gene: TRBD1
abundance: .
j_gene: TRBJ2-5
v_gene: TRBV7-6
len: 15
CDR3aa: CASSLLGQGKETQYF
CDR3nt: TGTGCCAGCAGCTTACTGGGACAGGGAAAAGAGACCCAGTACTTC

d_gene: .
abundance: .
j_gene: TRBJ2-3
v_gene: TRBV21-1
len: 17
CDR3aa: CASSSLVGPRSTDTQYF
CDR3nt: TGTGCCAGCAGCAGCCTAGTAGGCCCGCGGAGCACAGATACGCAGTATTTT

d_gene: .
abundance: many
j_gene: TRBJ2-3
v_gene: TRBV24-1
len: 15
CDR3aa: CATSDLRSDTDTQYF
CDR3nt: TGTGCCACCAGTGATTTGCGATCCGACACAGATACGCAGTATTTT